This T cell receptor beta chain was captured by sequencing in a study of blood T cells in healthy people across ages. Whole-study findings and limits: Samples with more naive T cells showed higher observed beta diversity.

Trimming pared 3 bases from V and 1 base from J, leaving 8 bases between. Germline lookup yields CDR1 SGHKS and CDR2 YYEKEE (reference sequence). The CDR3 spans 13 residues. Each sample gave at least 6 million isolated PBMCs. Then a second PCR, running about 7 to 11 cycles, was carried out with a sample-barcoded 5' primer and a J-beta primer mix. MiXCR, run by TCRdb on the 5' RACE reads, gives a single entry per CDR3 protein. The sample consists of fewer than 800,000 distinct CDR3 sequences, around 25% of them appearing once. In the case of this clonotype: What it binds is unknown.

These data were also reused for a study on T cells of mothers and their children. That source adds: A second PCR was performed with the M1S primer. This primer added sample barcodes and 2-4 random nucleotides.

This chain connects TRBV5-5 to TRBJ2-7; D is possibly TRBD1 or TRBD2 (5 bases each). Sequencing used blood. This TCR was sampled from a boy aged 5-17 years in good health. The CDR3 spells CASSWDVSYEQYF. The DNA of the CDR3 is TGTGCCAGCAGCTGGGACGTATCCTACGAGCAGTACTTC.